These 21 T cell receptor beta chains originate from one sample sequenced in a study of T cell repertoires in cytomegalovirus infection. TCRdb used MiXCR to reprocess the reads, holding one entry per CDR3 protein. The repertoire holds over 450,000 distinct CDR3 sequences, with around 11% as singletons. The sequenced sample was PBMCs. The receptors derive from a human donor in good health (CMV status not recorded). Some clones in this sample may be carry-over from other donors' samples.

This clonotype has just a few counts. The chain joins TRBV4-1 to TRBJ2-3; D is undetermined. In germline, CDR1 is MGHRA, CDR2 YSYEKL. Trimming removed 4 bases from V and 1 base from J, with 9 bases in between. CDR3 size: 14 residues. Here the CDR3 DNA reads TGCGCCAGCAGCCCCACTATCCGCACAGATACGCAGTATTTT. Translation gives CASSPTIRTDTQYF.

Many counts were recorded for this clonotype. V is TRBV7-3 and J is TRBJ2-2; D might be TRBD1 or TRBD2, each matching 6 bases. The ends were cut back, 1 base at V and 4 bases at J, with 10 bases in the middle. The CDR3 length is 15 residues. Germline V CDR1 and CDR2: SGHTA, FQGTGA. Here the CDR3 reads CASSLSGGPTGELFF. CDR3 sequence (DNA): TGTGCCAGCAGCTTAAGTGGGGGGCCCACCGGGGAGCTGTTTTTT.

This clonotype was detected many times. The gene calls are TRBV19 and TRBJ2-5; no clear D. V gave up 0 bases and J gave up 5 bases, with 10 bases separating them. The germline V gene has CDR1 LNHDA and CDR2 SQIVND (reference sequence). The CDR3 spans 14 residues. The CDR3 protein is CASSIDRVDETQYF. CDR3 nucleotides: TGTGCCAGTAGTATAGATCGGGTGGATGAGACCCAGTACTTC.

This clonotype has ten or more counts. The V and J genes are TRBV7-9 and TRBJ1-1; D might be TRBD1 (5 bases). The CDR3 contains 14 residues. From germline, CDR1 is SEHNR and CDR2 FQNEAQ (reference sequence). V was clipped by 5 bases and J by 1 base, with 11 bases between them. The CDR3 spells CASSPQGENTEAFF. The CDR3 nucleotides are TGTGCCAGCAGCCCCCAGGGCGAGAACACTGAAGCTTTCTTT.

This clonotype was seen ten or more times. This chain joins TRBV14 and TRBJ2-7, with D possibly TRBD1 on 7 matching bases. The V end was cut by 1 base, the J end by 3 bases, with 10 bases between. CDR3 length equals 14 residues. CDR1 is SGHDN, CDR2 FVKESK, per germline. The CDR3 DNA follows: TGTGCCAGCAGCCAAGTCAGGGGGGTCTACGAGCAGTACTTC. As protein: CASSQVRGVYEQYF.

This clonotype was detected many times. The V and J genes are TRBV27 and TRBJ1-2; a weak D match, TRBD1 (5 bases). The CDR3 has 13 residues. Trimming removed 5 bases at V and 4 bases at J, with 11 bases between. Germline V gene lookup returns CDR1 MNHEY and CDR2 SMNVEV (reference sequence). CDR3 sequence reads: CASSEGAAYGYTF. The CDR3 DNA sequence: TGTGCCAGCAGTGAAGGGGCGGCCTATGGCTACACCTTC.

This clonotype was counted once. The J gene is TRBJ1-2, the V gene TRBV19; D ambiguous. This CDR3 comprises 13 residues. Trimming cost V 3 bases and J 6 bases, with 11 bases left between them. CDR1 and CDR2 from the germline V gene are LNHDA and SQIVND (reference sequence). The CDR3 sequence is CASSIANTHGYTF. The CDR3 bases are TGTGCCAGTAGTATCGCCAACACCCATGGCTACACCTTC.

The rearrangement joins TRBV6-1 to TRBJ1-2; weak D call: TRBD1 (6 bases). The CDR3 runs 13 residues. CDR1 and CDR2 from the germline V gene are MNHNS and SASEGT. V lost 8 bases and J 4 bases, leaving 14 bases between the germline ends. CDR3 coding DNA: TGTGCCAGCCGCTCGGGACAACTCTATGGCTACACCTTC. This gives the protein CASRSGQLYGYTF.

This clonotype was picked up many times. The V gene is TRBV4-1, the J gene TRBJ2-7, with D tentatively TRBD1 (6 bases). The CDR3 spans 14 residues. V gave up 4 bases and J gave up 5 bases, with 15 bases separating them. In germline, CDR1 is MGHRA, CDR2 YSYEKL. The CDR3 region has the DNA TGCGCCAGCAGCCTCGGGACCCCAGGGGACGAGCAGTACTTC. This encodes CASSLGTPGDEQYF.

In the case of this clonotype: A read error may account for a junction end that differs from germline. The chain couples TRBV28 to TRBJ2-6, with unresolved D. This CDR3 comprises 13 residues. The germline CDR1 and CDR2 sequences are MDHEN and SYDVKM. CDR3 loop: CASSLGTASVLTF. The CDR3 nucleotides are TGTGCCAGCAGTTTAGGTACGGCCAGCGTCCTGACTTTC. The whole variable domain, filled in from reference TRBV28 and TRBJ2-6, reads DVKVTQSSRYLVKRTGEKVFLECVQDMDHENMFWYRQDPGLGLRLIYFSYDVKMKEKGDIPEGYSVSREKKERFSLILESASTNQTSMYLCASSLGTASVLTFGAGSRLTVL.

CDR3 DNA: TGTGCCAGCAGCCAAGATGGTAGGACTACTAGCACAGATACGCAGTATTTT. Protein sequence: CASSQDGRTTSTDTQYF. The chain has TRBV3-1 and TRBJ2-3; D might be TRBD2 (6 bases). The length of the CDR3 is 17 residues. V lost 0 bases and J 0 bases, leaving 13 bases between the germline ends. The germline V gene has CDR1 LGHDT and CDR2 YNNKEL (reference sequence).

A word on this clonotype: This may come from a read error, since a much larger clone is one base off. The conserved final phenylalanine or tryptophan is absent from the CDR3, which likely points to a read error. The rearrangement uses TRBV11-1 and TRBJ2-1, with D perhaps being TRBD1 or TRBD2 (5 bases each). Per the germline V gene, CDR1 is SGHAT and CDR2 is FQDESV (reference sequence). The V end lost 5 bases, the J end lost 9 bases, and 20 bases lay between the germline ends. The CDR3 contains 15 residues. The CDR3 bases are TGTGCCAGCAGCCCTAGCCCGGGACCAGAAGGTGAGCAGTTCTGC. Its translation: CASSPSPGPEGEQFC.

The chain couples TRBV3-1 to TRBJ1-5; 11 bases map to TRBD1. V shed 10 bases and J 2 bases; nucleotides not matched to a gene: 4. The germline V gene has CDR1 LGHDT and CDR2 YNNKEL (reference sequence). The CDR3 covers 14 residues. CDR3 nucleotide sequence: TGTGCCACCGGGACAGGGGGAGGCAATCAGCCCCAGCATTTT. Translating it yields CATGTGGGNQPQHF.

This clonotype was observed at least ten times. Here the CDR3 reads CASSYDNYGYTF. The CDR3 nucleotides are TGTGCCAGCAGTTACGACAATTATGGCTACACCTTC. The chain combines TRBV6-5 with TRBJ1-2; D gene ambiguous. CDR1 is MNHEY and CDR2 is SVGAGI in the germline V gene. The germline V and J ends were trimmed by 2 bases and 5 bases, with 6 bases remaining between them. CDR3 length equals 12 residues.

This clonotype was counted a few times. The rearrangement joins TRBV27 to TRBJ1-3; possibly TRBD1 for D (5 bases). CDR1 and CDR2 (germline): MNHEY, SMNVEV (reference sequence). The CDR3 has 15 amino acids. V lost 4 bases, J lost 4 bases, and 14 bases lay in between. Here the CDR3 reads CASSSLPGGGNTIYF. The CDR3 region has the DNA TGTGCCAGCAGTTCTCTCCCCGGGGGGGGAAACACCATATATTTT.

This clonotype was observed many times. V usage is TRBV23-1 and J usage is TRBJ2-5, with TRBD1 matching 8 bases. TRBV23-1 is known as an ORF, though its function is uncertain. This CDR3 region has 16 residues. V was clipped by 4 bases and J by 5 bases; unmatched bases: 12. The CDR3 sequence: CASSPLPTGGCETQYF. Here the CDR3 DNA reads TGCGCCAGCAGTCCCCTACCCACAGGGGGATGTGAGACCCAGTACTTC.

This clonotype was picked up many times. The genes are TRBV7-9 and TRBJ1-2; D is unresolved. The CDR3 runs 11 residues. Trimming stripped 6 bases from V and 10 bases from J, with 12 bases between. Germline assignment: CDR1 SEHNR and CDR2 FQNEAQ (reference sequence). This chain's CDR3 is CASRSNSDYTF. The CDR3 nucleotides read TGTGCCAGCAGGTCAAACAGCGACTACACCTTC.

This clonotype was observed many times. The chain joins TRBV7-2 to TRBJ2-5; 9 bases map to TRBD2. Germline V gene lookup returns CDR1 SGHTA and CDR2 FQGNSA. Losses at the gene ends were 5 bases for V and 5 bases for J; bases not matched to a gene: 12. This CDR3 is 16 amino acids long. The chain's CDR3 is CASSPGVAGARETQYF. Written as DNA, the CDR3 is TGTGCCAGCAGCCCGGGGGTAGCGGGGGCTCGTGAGACCCAGTACTTC. Filled out from reference TRBV7-2 and TRBJ2-5, the complete variable domain reads GAGVSQSPSNKVTEKGKDVELRCDPISGHTALYWYRQSLGQGLEFLIYFQGNSAPDKSGLPSDRFSAERTGGSVSTLTIQRTQQEDSAVYLCASSPGVAGARETQYFGPGTRLLVL.

This clonotype was counted ten times or more. CDR3 loop: CASGFVGQGYNEQFF. CDR3 sequence (DNA): TGTGCTAGTGGTTTTGTGGGACAGGGCTACAATGAGCAGTTCTTC. V is TRBV12-5 and J is TRBJ2-1; 9 bases agree with TRBD1. The CDR3 runs to 15 residues. Germline trimming cut 3 bases from V and 3 bases from J; bases unmatched to any gene: 3. CDR1 is LGHNT, CDR2 FRNRAP, per germline.

This clonotype showed up many times. This CDR3 reads CASSFTPGANTEAFF. In DNA form, the CDR3 reads TGTGCCAGCAGCTTCACCCCGGGAGCCAACACTGAAGCTTTCTTT. The rearrangement uses TRBV7-2 and TRBJ1-1; the D is unclear. Trimming cost V 3 bases and J 2 bases, with 13 bases left between them. The germline gives CDR1 SGHTA, CDR2 FQGNSA. The CDR3 has 15 residues.

This clonotype came up many times. The rearrangement joins TRBV12-3 or TRBV12-4 to TRBJ1-1, with no clear D. Trimming removed 3 bases at V and 1 base at J, with 9 bases between. This CDR3 is 14 amino acids long. The CDR3 region is CASSLNAGNTEAFF. In DNA form, the CDR3 reads TGTGCCAGCAGTTTGAATGCGGGGAACACTGAAGCTTTCTTT.